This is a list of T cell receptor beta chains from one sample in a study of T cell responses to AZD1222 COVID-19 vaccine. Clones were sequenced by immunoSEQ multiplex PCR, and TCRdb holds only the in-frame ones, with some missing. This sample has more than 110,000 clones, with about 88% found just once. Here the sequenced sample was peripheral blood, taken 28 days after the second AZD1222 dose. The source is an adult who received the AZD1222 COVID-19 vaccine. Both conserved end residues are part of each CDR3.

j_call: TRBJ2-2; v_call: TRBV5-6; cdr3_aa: CASRREYTGELFF
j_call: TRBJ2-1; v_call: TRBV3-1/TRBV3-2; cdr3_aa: CASSQDLAFNEQFF
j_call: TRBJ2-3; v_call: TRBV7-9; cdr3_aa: CASSFGDGKQYF
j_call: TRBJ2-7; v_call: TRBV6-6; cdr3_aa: CASRTESYEQYF
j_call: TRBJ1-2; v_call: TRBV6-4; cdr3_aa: CASLHWGVPGYTF
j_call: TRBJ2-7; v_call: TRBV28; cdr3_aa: CASWGNGATYEQYF
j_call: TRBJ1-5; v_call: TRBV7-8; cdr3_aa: CASSLATIGAGRDQPQHF
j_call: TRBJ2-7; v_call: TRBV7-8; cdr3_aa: CASSQTGAHYEQYF
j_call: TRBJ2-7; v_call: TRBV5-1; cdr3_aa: CASSLGITHSPYEQYF
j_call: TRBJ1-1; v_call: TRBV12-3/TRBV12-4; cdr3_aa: CASNPHTEAFF
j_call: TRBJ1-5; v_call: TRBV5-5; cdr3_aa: CASRPQQGSNQPQHF
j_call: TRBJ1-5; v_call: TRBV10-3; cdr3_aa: CAISRDRAPRQPQHF
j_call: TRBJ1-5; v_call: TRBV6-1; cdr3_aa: CASSEGSAQGPQHF
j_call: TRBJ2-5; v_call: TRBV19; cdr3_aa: CASSIQAVGTQYF
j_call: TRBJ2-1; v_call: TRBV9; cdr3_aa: CASSVGQGTNEQFF
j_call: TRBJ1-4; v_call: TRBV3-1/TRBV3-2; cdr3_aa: CASSQGDRSSEKLFF
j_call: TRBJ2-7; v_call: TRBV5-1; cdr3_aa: CASAPGGSLSYEQYF
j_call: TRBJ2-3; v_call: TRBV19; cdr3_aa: CASSIGTGTDTQYF
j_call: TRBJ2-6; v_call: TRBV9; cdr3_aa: CASSGLGDGANVLTF
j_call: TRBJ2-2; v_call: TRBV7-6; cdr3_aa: CASSLLSLQGAGELFF
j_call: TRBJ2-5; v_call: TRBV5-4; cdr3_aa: CASSLVGETQYF
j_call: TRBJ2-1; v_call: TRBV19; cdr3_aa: CASSIGDGGRAYTEQFF
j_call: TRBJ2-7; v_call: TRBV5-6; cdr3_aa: CASSPLGHSYEQYF
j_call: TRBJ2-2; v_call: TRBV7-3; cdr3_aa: CASSLSWGNTGELFF
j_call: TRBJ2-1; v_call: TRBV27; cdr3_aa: CASNPTVPNEQFF
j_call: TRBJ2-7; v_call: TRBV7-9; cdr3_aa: CASSLSGGQGRIPYEQYF
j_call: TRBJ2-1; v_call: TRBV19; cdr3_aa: CASSAWNNEQFF
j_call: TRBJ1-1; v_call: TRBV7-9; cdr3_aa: CASSLDGGPAFF
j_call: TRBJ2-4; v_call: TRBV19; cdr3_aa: CASSDDRGNIQYF